The 26 T cell receptor beta chains presented below share a single source sample, sequenced in a study of cytomegalovirus exposure and HLA in healthy donors (dated by TCRdb to the late 2010s). Library construction relied on the immunoSEQ multiplex PCR assay. Imported from immuneACCESS, the table was reduced by TCRdb to in-frame sequences with V and J called. These copies leave out some clones; in studies compared against another copy, an unresolved V gene accounts for under half, and the cause of the remainder is not known. The sample table lists 100,000 to 120,000 clones, 89% of them with a count of one. The top ten clonotypes cover under 2% of the sample. The source material was PBMCs. All receptors derive from a woman aged 18 to 35 in good health and CMV-seronegative.

This clone has a single count. V gene TRBV2 combines with J gene TRBJ1-5, with TRBD1 matching over 8 bases. V trimming: 6 bases; J trimming: 3 bases; junction bases outside the gene matches: 7. The length of the CDR3 is 15 residues. From germline, CDR1 is SNHLY and CDR2 FYNNEI. In nucleotides, the CDR3 is TGTGCCAGCAGAGCAGACAGGGGCGACAATCAGCCCCAGCATTTT. As protein: CASRADRGDNQPQHF.

CDR3 sequence (DNA): TGTGCCAGCAGTACTTTTCCCGATGCGAGCTACGAGCAGTACTTC. This gives the protein CASSTFPDASYEQYF. The chain is built from TRBV6-6 and TRBJ2-7; D is unclear. Trimming took 5 bases from V and 3 from J, leaving 17 bases between them. CDR1 and CDR2 from the germline V gene are MNHNY and SVGAGI (reference sequence). The CDR3 runs to 15 residues.

V gene TRBV7-9 combines with J gene TRBJ2-7; D remains ambiguous. The CDR3 length is 12 residues. The ends were cut back, 1 base at V and 3 bases at J, with 4 bases in the middle. The germline gives CDR1 SEHNR, CDR2 FQNEAQ (reference sequence). CDR3 protein: CASSLEHYEQYF. CDR3 nucleotides: TGTGCCAGCAGCTTAGAGCACTACGAGCAGTACTTC.

A single count supports this clone. The chain joins TRBV4-1 to TRBJ1-5; 8 bases fit TRBD1. The CDR3 covers 18 residues. The ends lost 1 base at V and 0 bases at J; junction bases unmatched: 8. Germline V gene data show CDR1 as MGHRA and CDR2 as YSYEKL. The CDR3 DNA follows: TGCGCCAGCAGCCAAGCCGACAGGGGCAGTTATAGCAATCAGCCCCAGCATTTT. Protein sequence: CASSQADRGSYSNQPQHF.

V usage is TRBV5-4 and J usage is TRBJ2-1, with TRBD2 matching over 11 bases. Trimming removed 3 bases from V and 5 bases from J; junction bases left unmatched: 7. Looked up from germline, CDR1 is SGHNT and CDR2 is YYREEE (reference sequence). This CDR3 has 16 amino acids. CDR3 sequence (DNA): TGTGCCAGCAGCTCCCCCGGGACTAGCGGAAACAATGAGCAGTTCTTC. It is translated as CASSSPGTSGNNEQFF.

This clone occurred a few times. The V gene is TRBV4-2, the J gene TRBJ2-7; TRBD2 might be the D (5 bases). Trimming left V 1 base short and J 0 bases short, with 10 bases between. The CDR3 loop spans 15 amino acids. Germline CDR1 and CDR2: LGHNA and YNFKEQ. The chain's CDR3 is CASSQGGPGSYEQYF. CDR3 sequence (DNA): TGTGCCAGCAGCCAAGGCGGGCCCGGCTCCTACGAGCAGTACTTC.

The chain's CDR3 is CASSTRLSASNQPQHF. CDR3 DNA sequence: TGTGCCAGCAGCACCCGCTTGAGTGCTAGCAATCAGCCCCAGCATTTT. J is TRBJ1-5 and V is TRBV7-8; D is unresolved. The V and J ends lost 5 bases and 0 bases respectively, with 14 bases between them. CDR1 and CDR2 (germline): SGHVS, FQNEAQ. This CDR3 is built from 16 residues.

V gene TRBV7-8 combines with J gene TRBJ1-5; D ambiguous. The CDR3 has 14 amino acids. The germline V and J ends were trimmed by 1 base and 4 bases, with 8 bases remaining between them. Germline CDR1 is SGHVS and CDR2 is FQNEAQ. CDR3 sequence reads: CASSLVRMNQPQHF. For the CDR3, the DNA is TGTGCCAGCAGCTTAGTGCGGATGAATCAGCCCCAGCATTTT.

The chain uses TRBV4-1 and TRBJ2-2, with no clear D. V lost 4 bases to trimming and J lost 3 bases, with 21 bases between them. CDR3 length: 18 residues. Germline values: CDR1 MGHRA, CDR2 YSYEKL. The CDR3 region is CASSPVRSGISDTGELFF. The CDR3 nucleotides are TGCGCCAGCAGCCCCGTCAGATCGGGTATCTCGGACACCGGGGAGCTGTTTTTT.

CDR3 DNA: TGTGCCAGCAGCGTAGAGGGACAGGGGGAAGAGACCCAGTACTTC. Encoded protein: CASSVEGQGEETQYF. The rearrangement joins TRBV9 to TRBJ2-5; 11 nucleotides agree with TRBD1. J lost 3 bases, V lost 0 bases, and 1 base had no gene match. CDR3 length: 15 residues. Germline values: CDR1 SGDLS, CDR2 YYNGEE. Variable domain in full (rest from reference TRBV9 and TRBJ2-5): DSGVTQTPKHLITATGQRVTLRCSPRSGDLSVYWYQQSLDQGLQFLIQYYNGEERAKGNILERFSAQQFPDLHSELNLSSLELGDSALYFCASSVEGQGEETQYFGPGTRLLVL.

This chain uses TRBV28 with TRBJ1-4; no clear D gene. CDR3 length: 14 residues. The ends were cut back, 8 bases at V and 3 bases at J, with 13 bases in the middle. CDR1 MDHEN and CDR2 SYDVKM come from the germline V gene. DNA of the CDR3: TGTGCCAGCGGAGCAGACCCAGCTAATGAAAAACTGTTTTTT. Its protein is CASGADPANEKLFF.

The rearrangement joins TRBV7-8 to TRBJ2-7; TRBD1 might be the D (6 bases). Trimming removed 4 bases from V and 1 base from J, with 17 bases in between. Germline V CDR1 and CDR2: SGHVS, FQNEAQ. The CDR3 runs to 16 residues. CDR3 amino acids: CASSSIDRFLSYEQYF. The CDR3 DNA reads as TGTGCCAGCAGCTCTATTGACAGGTTTCTATCCTACGAGCAGTACTTC.

V gene TRBV7-9 combines with J gene TRBJ1-2; a possible D gene is TRBD1 (6 bases). The CDR3 extends over 13 amino acids. The V and J ends lost 5 bases and 5 bases respectively, with 12 bases between them. Germline V lookup: CDR1 SEHNR, CDR2 FQNEAQ (reference sequence). The CDR3 region is CASSIGGAYGYTF. As DNA, the CDR3 is TGTGCCAGCAGCATCGGGGGGGCGTATGGCTACACCTTC. Full variable domain (rest looked up from reference TRBV7-9 and TRBJ1-2): DTGVSQNPRHKITKRGQNVTFRCDPISEHNRLYWYRQTLGQGPEFLTYFQNEAQLEKSRLLSDRFSAERPKGSFSTLEIQRTEQGDSAMYLCASSIGGAYGYTFGSGTRLTVV.

The chain couples TRBV5-6 to TRBJ2-7; 9 nucleotides match TRBD1. CDR1 SGHDT and CDR2 YYEEEE come from the germline V gene. The junction had 2 bases not matched to a gene; V was cut back by 4 bases and J by 0 bases. CDR3 length: 14 amino acids. The CDR3 is CASSQGQGSYEQYF. The CDR3, as DNA: TGTGCCAGCAGCCAGGGACAGGGCTCCTACGAGCAGTACTTC.

The V call is TRBV4-3, the J call TRBJ1-1, with D maybe TRBD1 (5 bases). V was shortened by 0 bases and J by 5 bases, with 16 bases between the two germline ends. This CDR3 is 16 amino acids long. Germline loops: CDR1 LGHNA, CDR2 YSLEER. For the CDR3, the DNA is TGCGCCAGCAGCCAAGAGTTATCGGGGGGAGGGACTGAAGCTTTCTTT. Encoded protein: CASSQELSGGGTEAFF.

The genes are TRBV7-2 and TRBJ2-7; D remains unclear. CDR1 SGHTA and CDR2 FQGNSA come from the germline V gene. The germline V and J ends were trimmed by 8 bases and 0 bases, with 14 bases remaining between them. The CDR3 is made up of 14 amino acids. The CDR3 spells CASRHPAYSYEQYF. The CDR3 coding sequence is TGTGCCAGCCGCCATCCCGCCTACTCCTACGAGCAGTACTTC.

This sequence joins TRBV28 and TRBJ1-1; 8 bases are a match to TRBD1. Germline V gene data show CDR1 as MDHEN and CDR2 as SYDVKM. The CDR3 runs 14 residues. V was clipped by 6 bases and J by 5 bases; unmatched bases: 8. CDR3 sequence (DNA): TGTGCCAGCAGCGGAAGCAGGGGGCAAACTGAAGCTTTCTTT. This codes for CASSGSRGQTEAFF. Full variable domain (outside the CDR3, taken from reference TRBV28 and TRBJ1-1): DVKVTQSSRYLVKRTGEKVFLECVQDMDHENMFWYRQDPGLGLRLIYFSYDVKMKEKGDIPEGYSVSREKKERFSLILESASTNQTSMYLCASSGSRGQTEAFFGQGTRLTVV.

This chain uses TRBV7-2 with TRBJ1-2; D gene unclear. The CDR3 is 15 residues long. V was cut by 0 bases and J by 6 bases, with 14 bases left in between. The germline V gene encodes CDR1 SGHTA and CDR2 FQGNSA. CDR3 nucleotide sequence: TGTGCCAGCAGCTTAGCTATCAGGTTATCGGATGGCTACACCTTC. Protein product: CASSLAIRLSDGYTF.

The gene calls are TRBV7-2 and TRBJ2-7; 10 nucleotides align to TRBD1. The CDR3 has 14 residues. Germline-derived CDR1 and CDR2 are SGHTA and FQGNSA. J gave up 4 bases and V 3 bases, and 3 bases lay outside the gene matches. This CDR3 reads CASSLTGGQYEQYF. DNA of the CDR3: TGTGCCAGCAGCTTGACAGGGGGCCAGTACGAGCAGTACTTC.

This clone turned up a few times. V and J are TRBV5-1 and TRBJ1-4; 7 bases are shared with TRBD1. The germline gives CDR1 SGHRS, CDR2 YFSETQ. The V segment lost 7 bases and the J segment 4 bases; nucleotides outside the gene matches: 7. This CDR3 spans 14 amino acids. The CDR3 nucleotides are TGCGCCAGCGGCCAGGGACAGATTAATGAAAAACTGTTTTTT. Protein sequence: CASGQGQINEKLFF.

V usage is TRBV29-1 and J usage is TRBJ1-1; TRBD1 matches at 8 bases. The CDR3 has 13 amino acids. V dropped 7 bases and J dropped 3; count of bases not matched to a gene: 7. Germline-derived CDR1 and CDR2 are SQVTM and ANQGSEA. The CDR3 reads CSAKQGADTEAFF. For the CDR3, the DNA is TGCAGCGCCAAGCAGGGGGCTGACACTGAAGCTTTCTTT.

Points on this clone: A junction end diverges from the germline sequence, so it may reflect a read error. The chain recombines TRBV7-2 with TRBJ1-5; TRBD1 might be the D (5 bases). The CDR3 is made up of 14 amino acids. Per germline, CDR1 SGHTA and CDR2 FQGNSA. Written as DNA, the CDR3 is TGTGCCAGCAGTCCGGGGGGTAGCGATCAGCCCCAGCATTTT. Its protein product is CASSPGGSDQPQHF.

The chain combines TRBV7-9 with TRBJ1-1; D remains ambiguous. Germline CDR1 SEHNR, CDR2 FQNEAQ (reference sequence). V was pared by 8 bases and J by 3 bases, with 22 bases between. This CDR3 has 16 residues. CDR3 sequence: CASEGHKEVGDTEAFF. The DNA of the CDR3 is TGTGCCAGCGAAGGCCACAAGGAGGTCGGGGACACTGAAGCTTTCTTT.

The rearrangement uses TRBV27 and TRBJ2-5; 10 bases agree with TRBD2. The CDR3 extends over 14 amino acids. V lost 2 bases to trimming and J lost 5 bases; unmatched junction nucleotides: 2. In germline, CDR1 is MNHEY, CDR2 SMNVEV (reference sequence). CDR3 nucleotide sequence: TGTGCCAGCAGTTTACTAGCGGGGGAGGAGACCCAGTACTTC. Translated, it gives CASSLLAGEETQYF.

This clone showed up just once. The chain has TRBV5-1 and TRBJ2-1; the D gene is possibly TRBD2 (6 bases). The CDR3 runs to 15 residues. V was clipped by 1 base and J by 0 bases, with 8 bases between them. The germline CDR1 and CDR2 sequences are SGHRS and YFSETQ. The CDR3 DNA follows: TGCGCCAGCAGCTTGCGGGGGAGCTCCTACAATGAGCAGTTCTTC. Its translation is CASSLRGSSYNEQFF.

The genes are TRBV7-8 and TRBJ2-7, with 7 bases fitting TRBD1. This CDR3 is built from 17 residues. The germline gives CDR1 SGHVS, CDR2 FQNEAQ. V shed 5 bases, J shed 0 bases, and the junction held 13 bases outside the gene matches. CDR3 nucleotides: TGTGCCAGCAGCCTTTTAAGGGACAGCAGGAGCTCCTACGAGCAGTACTTC. Its translation: CASSLLRDSRSSYEQYF.